A selection of T cell receptor beta chains follows, all from one sample in a study of cytomegalovirus exposure and HLA in healthy donors. Sequencing used immunoSEQ multiplex PCR; TCRdb keeps in-frame clones, though not all of them. The sample has around 150,000 clones, roughly four fifths seen once. Material: PBMCs. The receptors here all came from a man in his fifties or sixties in good health and CMV-seropositive. Both conserved end residues are part of each CDR3. The D gene is left open where the match is weak.

V gene	D gene	J gene	CDR3 protein	CDR3 DNA
TRBV15	.	TRBJ2-2	CATSRDLGEATGELFF	TGTGCCACCAGCAGAGATCTCGGTGAGGCCACCGGGGAGCTGTTTTTT
TRBV7-2	TRBD2	TRBJ2-3	CASSLGRGFQDTQYF	TGTGCCAGCAGCTTAGGGCGGGGGTTTCAAGATACGCAGTATTTT
TRBV29-1	.	TRBJ1-2	CSVEGPAGNYGYTF	TGCAGCGTTGAAGGTCCGGCAGGAAACTATGGCTACACCTTC
TRBV5-6	TRBD1	TRBJ1-2	CASSGGQGQFNYGYTF	TGTGCCAGCAGCGGGGGACAGGGCCAATTTAACTATGGCTACACCTTC
TRBV9	.	TRBJ1-5	CASSVDQGTQPQHF	TGTGCCAGCAGCGTAGATCAGGGGACTCAGCCCCAGCATTTT
TRBV10-1	TRBD2	TRBJ2-3	CASSGASGRAARDTQYF	TGCGCCAGCAGTGGGGCTAGCGGGAGGGCAGCTCGCGATACGCAGTATTTT
TRBV11-3	TRBD2	TRBJ2-2	CASSLGTSGGVGELFF	TGTGCCAGCAGCTTAGGGACTAGCGGGGGCGTCGGGGAGCTGTTTTTT
TRBV4-3	.	TRBJ2-7	CASSQDGGARSYEQYF	TGCGCCAGCAGCCAAGATGGAGGGGCCAGGTCCTACGAGCAGTACTTC
TRBV10-3	TRBD1	TRBJ2-5	CAISAGTGGETQYF	TGTGCCATCAGCGCCGGGACAGGGGGCGAGACCCAGTACTTC
TRBV6-1	TRBD2	TRBJ2-5	CASTGLAGGGETQYF	TGTGCCAGCACCGGCCTAGCGGGGGGAGGGGAGACCCAGTACTTC